The 2 T cell receptor beta chains listed next were all sequenced from one sample in a study of T cells in narcolepsy. Assay used: immunoSEQ multiplex PCR; TCRdb lists only in-frame clones, some missing. The profile shows some 15,000 clones, 55% to 75% of them singletons. Sequencing used CD45RA- memory CD8+ T cells from PBMCs. The receptors derive from a human donor with narcolepsy.

The J gene is TRBJ2-7, the V gene TRBV7-2; 7 nucleotides match TRBD2. CDR3 length: 17 residues. V shed 0 bases, J shed 2 bases, and the junction held 10 bases outside the gene matches. Germline loops: CDR1 SGHTA, CDR2 FQGNSA. In DNA, the CDR3 is TGTGCCAGCAGCTTAGCGCACATCGGGGGAGGGGCCTACGAGCAGTACTTC. It translates to CASSLAHIGGGAYEQYF.

V is TRBV2 and J is TRBJ2-5; TRBD2 is a possible D gene (5 bases). Trimming shortened V by 7 bases and J by 5 bases, and 17 bases separated the two germline ends. The CDR3 sequence is 14 residues long. The germline V gene has CDR1 SNHLY and CDR2 FYNNEI. The CDR3 loop reads CASTLLGVTETQYF. The DNA for the CDR3 is TGTGCCAGCACTCTCCTCGGGGTAACGGAGACCCAGTACTTC.